This T cell receptor (beta chain) appears in the sequencing data of a study of T cells of healthy individuals (dated by TCRdb to the late 2010s). The library was made by 5' RACE. TCRdb shows the sequencer as Illumina MiSeq. TCRdb reprocessed the public reads (quality trimming at Q25 with fastp, clone calling with MiXCR) and kept in-frame beta chains. Each record represents a unique CDR3 protein, reported with the most common genes and DNA among its rows. For this sample there are around 98,000 distinct CDR3 sequences; approximately 15% appear just once. The ten largest clones represent roughly 6.2% of the sample. From its cysteine to its phenylalanine, the CDR3 spans 17 amino acids. Kept here is only the CDR3 DNA, which spans 51 bases and is read in frame from base 1. Via the germline V gene, CDR1 is MDHEN and CDR2 SYDVKM. V gives up 7 bases and J gives up 0 bases, and the segment between their germline ends measures 16 bases.

This clonotype has just a few counts. Its antigen remains undetermined. The sample holds no much larger clone one base away, and base qualities are not on file. The receptor was derived from a human donor in good health. The chain is made from TRBV28 and TRBJ2-6, with no reliable assignment of the D segment. The CDR3 has the sequence CASTYFNTASGANVLTF. The nucleotides are TGTGCCAGCACCTACTTCAACACAGCCTCTGGGGCCAACGTCCTGACTTTC.